There are many counts of the clone carrying this T cell receptor (beta chain). Its antigen is unknown. MiXCR, applied by TCRdb to the 5' RACE reads, yields one record per CDR3 protein. The sample lists around 540,000 distinct CDR3 sequences; about an eighth were seen once. This record comes from a study of CD8 T cells in ankylosing spondylitis. There are 14 residues in the CDR3. The germline CDR1 and CDR2 sequences are SQVTM and ANQGSEA. Trimming cost V 4 bases and J 4 bases, with 14 bases left between them. Study-wide results and limits: Blood from ankylosing spondylitis patients appeared to carry a characteristic eight-variant TCR beta motif.

The J gene is TRBJ2-1, the V gene TRBV29-1, with D perhaps matching TRBD2 (6 bases). The sequence was obtained from a male donor with ankylosing spondylitis. Material: blood, either unsorted or a sorted T cell fraction (not recorded which). The CDR3 spells CSVGGTEHYNEQFF. The CDR3 coding sequence is TGCAGCGTTGGCGGGACGGAGCATTACAATGAGCAGTTCTTC.